Each of the 5 T cell receptor beta chains below was sequenced from the same sample in a study of Graves' ophthalmopathy and Graves' hyperthyroidism. The TCR beta CDR3 regions underwent amplification from RNA transcripts. RT-PCR was first run with HTBI primers, then multiplex PCR in a second round. TCRdb fed the multiplex PCR reads into MiXCR, producing one record per CDR3 protein. The sample consists of about 500,000 distinct CDR3 sequences, under 15% of them appearing once. Sequencing input: blood. The receptors shown here come from a woman between 25 and 40 years old with Graves' ophthalmopathy.

This clonotype was recorded a few times. The chain uses TRBV20-1 and TRBJ2-2, with TRBD2 matching 7 bases. The CDR3 runs 14 residues. Germline values: CDR1 DFQATT, CDR2 SNEGSKA (reference sequence). Losses at the gene ends were 3 bases for V and 4 bases for J; bases not matched to a gene: 5. The DNA for the CDR3 is TGCAGTGCTAGGGGACTAAGGAGCACCGGGGAGCTGTTTTTT. Translation: CSARGLRSTGELFF.

This clonotype was counted many times. The chain has TRBV6-2 or TRBV6-3 and TRBJ1-5, with 7 bases aligning to TRBD1. The length of the CDR3 is 15 residues. The germline gives CDR1 MNHEY, CDR2 SVGEGT. CDR3 in amino acids: CACRGGWGRNQPQHF. DNA of the CDR3: TGTGCTTGCCGAGGGGGCTGGGGGCGCAATCAGCCCCAGCATTTT.

This clonotype was seen at least ten times. The chain employs TRBV9 and TRBJ1-6; 7 bases align to TRBD1. This CDR3 comprises 15 residues. V was clipped by 3 bases and J by 8 bases; unmatched bases: 8. Germline assignment: CDR1 SGDLS and CDR2 YYNGEE. The CDR3 protein is CASSGEGARDSPLHF. For the CDR3, the DNA is TGTGCCAGCAGCGGAGAGGGGGCGAGGGATTCACCCCTCCACTTT.

This clonotype has a count of ten or more. V usage is TRBV19 and J usage is TRBJ2-7; 7 bases line up with TRBD1. Unmatched junction bases numbered 6, after V lost 4 bases and J lost 0 bases. This CDR3 has 15 residues. CDR1 LNHDA and CDR2 SQIVND come from the germline V gene (reference sequence). The CDR3 region has the DNA TGTGCCAGTAGTACCGGGACAGTAAGCTCCTACGAGCAGTACTTC. Translated, it gives CASSTGTVSSYEQYF.

The V gene is TRBV4-1, the J gene TRBJ2-7; D unclear. CDR3 size: 13 residues. CDR1 and CDR2 (germline): MGHRA, YSYEKL. Deletions cut 4 bases from V and 1 base from J, with 8 bases between. The CDR3 nucleotides read TGCGCCAGCAGCCCCCCCCGGTCCTACGAGCAGTACTTC. Its protein is CASSPPRSYEQYF.